This T cell receptor beta chain was identified during a study of T cell responses to AZD1222 COVID-19 vaccine. CDR1 is MNHEY and CDR2 is SVGEGT in the germline V gene. The ends were cut back, 2 bases at V and 8 bases at J, with 24 bases in the middle. This CDR3 is built from 17 residues. Data came from immunoSEQ multiplex PCR; TCRdb stores just in-frame clones and leaves some out. Altogether 65,000 to 100,000 clones are present, 88% being singletons, with the ten largest covering 6.9%. The specimen was peripheral blood, collected 28 days after the second AZD1222 dose. The rearrangement links TRBV6-2 or TRBV6-3 to TRBJ1-1; tentative D call: TRBD1 (5 bases). This clonotype was obtained from an adult who received the AZD1222 COVID-19 vaccine. The CDR3 DNA is TGTGCCAGCAGTTACAATCCTTCGGCGGGGCCTTTGGACGAAGCTTTCTTT. As protein: CASSYNPSAGPLDEAFF.